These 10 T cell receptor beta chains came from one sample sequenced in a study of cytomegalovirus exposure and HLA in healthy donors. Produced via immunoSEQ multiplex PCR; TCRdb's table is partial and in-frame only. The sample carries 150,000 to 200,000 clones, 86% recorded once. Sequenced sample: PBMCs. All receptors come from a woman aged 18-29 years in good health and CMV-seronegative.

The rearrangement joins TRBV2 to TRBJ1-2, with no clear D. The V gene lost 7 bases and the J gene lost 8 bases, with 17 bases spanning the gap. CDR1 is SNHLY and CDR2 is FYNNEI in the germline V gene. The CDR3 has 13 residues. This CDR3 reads CASTWSGGEGYTF. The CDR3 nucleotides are TGTGCCAGCACCTGGAGCGGAGGTGAAGGCTACACCTTC.

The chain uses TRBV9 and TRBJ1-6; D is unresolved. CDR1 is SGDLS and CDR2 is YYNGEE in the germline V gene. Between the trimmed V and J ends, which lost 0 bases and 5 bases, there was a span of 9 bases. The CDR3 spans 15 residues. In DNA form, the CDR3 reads TGTGCCAGCAGCGTAGTGGCAGATCATAATTCACCCCTCCACTTT. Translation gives CASSVVADHNSPLHF.

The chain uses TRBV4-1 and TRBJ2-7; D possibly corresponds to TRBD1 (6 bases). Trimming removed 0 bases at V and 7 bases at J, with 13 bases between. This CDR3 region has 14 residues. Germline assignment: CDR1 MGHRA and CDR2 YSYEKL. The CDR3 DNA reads TGCGCCAGCAGCCAAGAAAACAGGGCCTCAGAGCAGTACTTC. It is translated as CASSQENRASEQYF.

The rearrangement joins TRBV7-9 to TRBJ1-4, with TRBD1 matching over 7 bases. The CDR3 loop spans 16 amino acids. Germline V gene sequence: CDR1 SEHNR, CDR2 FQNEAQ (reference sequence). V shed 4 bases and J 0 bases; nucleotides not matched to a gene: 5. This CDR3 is CASSYGQASTNEKLFF. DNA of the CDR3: TGTGCCAGCAGCTACGGACAGGCCTCAACTAATGAAAAACTGTTTTTT.

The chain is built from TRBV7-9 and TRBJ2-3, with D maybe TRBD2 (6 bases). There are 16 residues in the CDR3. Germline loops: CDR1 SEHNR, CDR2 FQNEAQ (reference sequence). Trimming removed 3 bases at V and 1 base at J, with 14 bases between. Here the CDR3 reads CASSLAGTPRTDTQYF. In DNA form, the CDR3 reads TGTGCCAGCAGCTTGGCTGGGACTCCCCGCACAGATACGCAGTATTTT.

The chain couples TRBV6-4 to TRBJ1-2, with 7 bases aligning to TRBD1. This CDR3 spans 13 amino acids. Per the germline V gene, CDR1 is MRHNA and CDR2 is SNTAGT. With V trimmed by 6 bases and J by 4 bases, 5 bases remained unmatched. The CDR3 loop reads CASSERQGYGYTF. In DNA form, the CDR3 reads TGTGCCAGCAGCGAGCGACAGGGCTATGGCTACACCTTC.

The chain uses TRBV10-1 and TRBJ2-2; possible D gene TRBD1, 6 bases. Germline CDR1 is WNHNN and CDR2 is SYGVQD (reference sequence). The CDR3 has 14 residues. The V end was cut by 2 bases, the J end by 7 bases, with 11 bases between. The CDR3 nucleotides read TGCGCCAGCAGTGAGCTGAAGGACAGCGGGGAGCTGTTTTTT. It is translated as CASSELKDSGELFF.

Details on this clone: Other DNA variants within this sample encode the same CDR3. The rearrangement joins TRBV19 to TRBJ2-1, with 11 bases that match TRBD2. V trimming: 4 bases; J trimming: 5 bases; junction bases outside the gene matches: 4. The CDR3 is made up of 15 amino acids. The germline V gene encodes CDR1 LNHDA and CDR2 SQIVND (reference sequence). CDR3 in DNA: TGTGCCAGTAGTACGACTAGCGGGACTAACAATGAGCAGTTCTTC. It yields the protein CASSTTSGTNNEQFF.

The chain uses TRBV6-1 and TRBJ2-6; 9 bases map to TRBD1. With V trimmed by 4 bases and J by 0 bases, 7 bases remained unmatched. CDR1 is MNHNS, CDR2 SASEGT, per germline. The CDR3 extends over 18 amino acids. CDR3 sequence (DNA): TGTGCCAGCAGTGGCAACAGGGGGCGTATCTCTGGGGCCAACGTCCTGACTTTC. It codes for CASSGNRGRISGANVLTF.

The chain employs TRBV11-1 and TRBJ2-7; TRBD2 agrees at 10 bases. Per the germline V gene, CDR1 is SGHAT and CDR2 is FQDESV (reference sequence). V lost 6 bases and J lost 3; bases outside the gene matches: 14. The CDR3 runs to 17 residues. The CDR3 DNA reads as TGTGCCAGCAGTCCAATCGGAGTAAGCGGGGGGGGCTACGAGCAGTACTTC. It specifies CASSPIGVSGGGYEQYF.